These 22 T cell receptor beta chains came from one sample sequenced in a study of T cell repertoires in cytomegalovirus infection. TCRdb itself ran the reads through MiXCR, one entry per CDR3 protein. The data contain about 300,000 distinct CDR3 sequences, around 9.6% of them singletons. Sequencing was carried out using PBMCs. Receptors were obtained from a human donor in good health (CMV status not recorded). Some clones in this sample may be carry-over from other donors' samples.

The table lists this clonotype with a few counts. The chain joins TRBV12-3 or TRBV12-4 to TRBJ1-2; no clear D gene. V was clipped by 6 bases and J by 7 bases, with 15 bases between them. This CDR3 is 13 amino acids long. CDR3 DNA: TGTGCCAGCAGAGAGGACGGACTGGGTGGCTACACCTTC. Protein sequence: CASREDGLGGYTF.

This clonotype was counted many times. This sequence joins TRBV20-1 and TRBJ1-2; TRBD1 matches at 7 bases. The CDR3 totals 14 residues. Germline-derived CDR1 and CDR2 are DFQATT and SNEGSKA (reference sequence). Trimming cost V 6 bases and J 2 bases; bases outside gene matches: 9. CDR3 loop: CSAPGQSPNYGYTF. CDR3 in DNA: TGCAGTGCGCCGGGACAGTCCCCCAACTATGGCTACACCTTC.

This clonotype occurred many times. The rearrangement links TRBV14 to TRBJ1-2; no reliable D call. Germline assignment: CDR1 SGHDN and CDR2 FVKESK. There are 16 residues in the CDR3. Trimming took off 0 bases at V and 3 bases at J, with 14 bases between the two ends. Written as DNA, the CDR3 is TGTGCCAGCAGCCAAGAATACCCGGACGGGCACTATGGCTACACCTTC. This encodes CASSQEYPDGHYGYTF.

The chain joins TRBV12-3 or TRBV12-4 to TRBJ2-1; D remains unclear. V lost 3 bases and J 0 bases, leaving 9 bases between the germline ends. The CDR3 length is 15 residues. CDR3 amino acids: CASSFQRLSYNEQFF. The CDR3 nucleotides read TGTGCCAGCAGTTTCCAGAGGCTCTCCTACAATGAGCAGTTCTTC.

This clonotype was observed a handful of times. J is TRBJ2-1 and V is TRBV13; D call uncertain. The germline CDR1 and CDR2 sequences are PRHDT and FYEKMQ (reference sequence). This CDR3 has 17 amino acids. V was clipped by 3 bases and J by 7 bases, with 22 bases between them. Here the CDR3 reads CASSFPPSIELGNEQFF. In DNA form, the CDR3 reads TGTGCCAGCAGCTTCCCACCCAGTATTGAGCTGGGGAATGAGCAGTTCTTC.

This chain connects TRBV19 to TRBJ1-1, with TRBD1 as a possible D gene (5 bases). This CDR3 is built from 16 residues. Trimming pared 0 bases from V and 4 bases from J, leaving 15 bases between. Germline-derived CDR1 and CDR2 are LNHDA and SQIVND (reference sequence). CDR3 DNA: TGTGCCAGTAGTATAGATCTCCCGGGGCGCGGCACTGAAGCTTTCTTT. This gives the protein CASSIDLPGRGTEAFF.

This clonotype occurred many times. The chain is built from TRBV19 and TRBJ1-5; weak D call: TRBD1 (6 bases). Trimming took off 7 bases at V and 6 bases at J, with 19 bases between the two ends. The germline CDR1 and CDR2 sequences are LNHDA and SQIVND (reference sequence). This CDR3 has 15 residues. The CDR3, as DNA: TGTGCCAGTACCACGTCGGGGGGCGAGGCTCAGCCCCAGCATTTT. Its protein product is CASTTSGGEAQPQHF.

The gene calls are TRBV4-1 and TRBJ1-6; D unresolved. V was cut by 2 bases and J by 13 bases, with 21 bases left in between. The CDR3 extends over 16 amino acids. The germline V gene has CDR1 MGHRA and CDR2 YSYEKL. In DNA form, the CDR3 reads TGCGCCAGCAGCCAAACCCCTCTCCTCCAGGCGGGTCCCCTCCACTTT. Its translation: CASSQTPLLQAGPLHF.

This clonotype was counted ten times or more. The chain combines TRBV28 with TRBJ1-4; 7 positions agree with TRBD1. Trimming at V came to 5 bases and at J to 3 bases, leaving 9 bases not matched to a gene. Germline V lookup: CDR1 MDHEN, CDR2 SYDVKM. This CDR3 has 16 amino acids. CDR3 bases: TGTGCCAGCAGTATCATACAGGGGAGGGCTAATGAAAAACTGTTTTTT. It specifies CASSIIQGRANEKLFF. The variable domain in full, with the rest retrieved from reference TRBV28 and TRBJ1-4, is DVKVTQSSRYLVKRTGEKVFLECVQDMDHENMFWYRQDPGLGLRLIYFSYDVKMKEKGDIPEGYSVSREKKERFSLILESASTNQTSMYLCASSIIQGRANEKLFFGSGTQLSVL.

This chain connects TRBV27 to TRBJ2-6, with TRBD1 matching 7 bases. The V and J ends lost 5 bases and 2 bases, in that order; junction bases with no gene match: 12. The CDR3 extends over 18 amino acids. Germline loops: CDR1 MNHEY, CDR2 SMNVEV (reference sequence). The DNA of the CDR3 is TGTGCCAGCAGTCCGGACAGGCCCTCTAACGCTGGGGCCAACGTCCTGACTTTC. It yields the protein CASSPDRPSNAGANVLTF.

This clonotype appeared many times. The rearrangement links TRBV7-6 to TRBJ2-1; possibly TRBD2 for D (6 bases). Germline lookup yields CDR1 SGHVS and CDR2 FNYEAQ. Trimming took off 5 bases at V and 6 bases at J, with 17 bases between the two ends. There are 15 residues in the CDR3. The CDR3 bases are TGTGCCAGCAGCCAGGGAGGAAGTGGGGGCAATGAGCAGTTCTTC. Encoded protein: CASSQGGSGGNEQFF.

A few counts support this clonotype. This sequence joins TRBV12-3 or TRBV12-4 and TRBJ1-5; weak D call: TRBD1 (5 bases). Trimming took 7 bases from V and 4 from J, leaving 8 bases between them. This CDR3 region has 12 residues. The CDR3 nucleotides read TGTGCCAGCACCGCAGGGAATCAGCCCCAGCATTTT. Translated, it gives CASTAGNQPQHF.

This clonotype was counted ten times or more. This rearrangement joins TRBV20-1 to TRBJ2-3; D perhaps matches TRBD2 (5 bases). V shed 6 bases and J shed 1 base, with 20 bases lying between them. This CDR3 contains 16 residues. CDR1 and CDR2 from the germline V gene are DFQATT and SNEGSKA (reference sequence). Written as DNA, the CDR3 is TGCAGTGCCACGATTCCGGGATCGCGGGGCACAGATACGCAGTATTTT. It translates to CSATIPGSRGTDTQYF.

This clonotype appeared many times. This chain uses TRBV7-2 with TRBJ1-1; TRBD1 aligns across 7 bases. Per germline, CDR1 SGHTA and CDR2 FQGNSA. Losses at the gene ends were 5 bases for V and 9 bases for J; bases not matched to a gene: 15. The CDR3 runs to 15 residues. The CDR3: CASSIASGTENKAFF. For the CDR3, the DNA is TGTGCCAGCAGCATCGCCTCCGGGACAGAAAATAAAGCTTTCTTT.

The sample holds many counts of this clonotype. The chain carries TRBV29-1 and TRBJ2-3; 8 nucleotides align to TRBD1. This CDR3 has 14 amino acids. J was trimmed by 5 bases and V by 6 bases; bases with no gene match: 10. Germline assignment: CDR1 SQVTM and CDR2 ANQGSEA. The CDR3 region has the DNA TGCAGCGTAACCAATCAGGGGGCTGGAGATACGCAGTATTTT. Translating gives CSVTNQGAGDTQYF.

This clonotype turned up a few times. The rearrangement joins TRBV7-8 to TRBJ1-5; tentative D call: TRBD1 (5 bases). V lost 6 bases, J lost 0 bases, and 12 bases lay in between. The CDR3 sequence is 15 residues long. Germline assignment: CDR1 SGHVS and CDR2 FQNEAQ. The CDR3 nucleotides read TGTGCCAGCAGTCGGGGGTCTTATAGCAATCAGCCCCAGCATTTT. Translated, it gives CASSRGSYSNQPQHF.

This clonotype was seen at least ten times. The CDR3: CAGTLNTEAFF. CDR3 in DNA: TGTGCGGGGACACTGAACACTGAAGCTTTCTTT. The chain is built from TRBV6-1 and TRBJ1-1, with a tentative D call TRBD1 (6 bases). The CDR3 extends over 11 amino acids. Germline V gene lookup returns CDR1 MNHNS and CDR2 SASEGT.

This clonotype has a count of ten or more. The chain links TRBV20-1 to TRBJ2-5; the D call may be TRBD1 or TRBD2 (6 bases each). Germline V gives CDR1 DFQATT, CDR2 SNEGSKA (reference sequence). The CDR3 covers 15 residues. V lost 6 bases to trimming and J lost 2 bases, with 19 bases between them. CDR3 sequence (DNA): TGCAGTGCCGAAGGAGGGGGTTCTGGTCAAGAGACCCAGTACTTC. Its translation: CSAEGGGSGQETQYF.

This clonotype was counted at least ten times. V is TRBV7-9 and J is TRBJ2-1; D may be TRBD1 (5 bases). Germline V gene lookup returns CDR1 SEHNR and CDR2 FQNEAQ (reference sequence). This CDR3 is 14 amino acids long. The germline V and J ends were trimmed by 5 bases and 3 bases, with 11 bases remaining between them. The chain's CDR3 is CASSQGSDYNEQFF. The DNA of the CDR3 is TGTGCCAGCAGCCAGGGTTCAGACTACAATGAGCAGTTCTTC.

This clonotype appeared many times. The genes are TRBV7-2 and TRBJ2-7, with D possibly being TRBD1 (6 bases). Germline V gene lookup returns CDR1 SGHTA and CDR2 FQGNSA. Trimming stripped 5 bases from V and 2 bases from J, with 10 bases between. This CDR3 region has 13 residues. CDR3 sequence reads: CASSPGAPYEQYV. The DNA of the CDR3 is TGTGCCAGCAGCCCAGGGGCCCCCTACGAGCAGTACGTC.

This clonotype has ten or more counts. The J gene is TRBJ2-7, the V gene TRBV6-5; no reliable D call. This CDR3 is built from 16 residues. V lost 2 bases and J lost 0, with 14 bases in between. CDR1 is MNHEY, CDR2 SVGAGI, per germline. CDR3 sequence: CASSYRSFKASYEQYF. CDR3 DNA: TGTGCCAGCAGTTACCGTAGTTTCAAGGCCTCCTACGAGCAGTACTTC.

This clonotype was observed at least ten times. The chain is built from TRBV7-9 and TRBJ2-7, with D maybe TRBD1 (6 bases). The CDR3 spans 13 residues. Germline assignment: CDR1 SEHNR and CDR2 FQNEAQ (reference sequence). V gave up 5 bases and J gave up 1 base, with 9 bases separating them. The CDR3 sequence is CASSTGNSYEQYF. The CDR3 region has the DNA TGTGCCAGCAGCACAGGGAATTCCTACGAGCAGTACTTC.